The clone carrying this T cell receptor beta chain was counted ten times or more. The target antigen is unknown. The J segment lost 9 bases and the V segment lost 1 base, leaving 12 bases of the junction unmatched. The germline V gene encodes CDR1 MGHRA and CDR2 YSYEKL. CDR3 length: 17 amino acids. This specimen belongs to a study of identical twins. TCRdb processed the 5' RACE reads anew with MiXCR; each CDR3 protein has one entry. The sample lists about 250,000 distinct CDR3 sequences, approximately 8.3% seen once, with approximately 3% in the top ten. Overall study results and limits: Conclusions relied on cross-sectional statistical analysis, not following the same donors.

These data were also filed under a second study, of yellow fever vaccine responses in identical twins.

This TCR was sampled from a woman aged 18 to 35 in good health. J is TRBJ2-7 and V is TRBV4-1, with 13 bases aligning to TRBD2. The source material was CD8+ T cells sorted from blood. The CDR3 bases are TGCGCCAGCAGCCAAGCCGGCGGAGGACTAGCGGGAGTTGTGCAGTACTTC. This translates into CASSQAGGGLAGVVQYF.